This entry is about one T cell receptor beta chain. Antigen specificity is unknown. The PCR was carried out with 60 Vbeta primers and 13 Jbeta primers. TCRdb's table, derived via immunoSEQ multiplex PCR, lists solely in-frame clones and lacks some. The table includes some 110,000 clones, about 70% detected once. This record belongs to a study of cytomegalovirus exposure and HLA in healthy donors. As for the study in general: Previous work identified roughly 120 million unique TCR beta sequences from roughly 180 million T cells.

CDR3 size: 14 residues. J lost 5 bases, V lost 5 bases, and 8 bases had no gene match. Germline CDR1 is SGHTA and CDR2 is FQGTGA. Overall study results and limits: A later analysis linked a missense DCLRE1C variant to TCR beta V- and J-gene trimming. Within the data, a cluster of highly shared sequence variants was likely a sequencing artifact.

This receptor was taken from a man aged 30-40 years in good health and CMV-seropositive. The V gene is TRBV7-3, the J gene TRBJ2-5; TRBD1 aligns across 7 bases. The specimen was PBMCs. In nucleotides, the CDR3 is TGTGCCAGCAGCCCGACAGGGTTAGGGGAGACCCAGTACTTC. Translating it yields CASSPTGLGETQYF.